This T cell receptor beta chain was recovered during a study of T cells in localized non-small cell lung cancer. Findings and caveats of the study: The study detected a median around 57 of the top 100 tumor clones in adjacent lung. Adjacent uninvolved lung tissue had the highest T cell clonality, exceeding tumor. Heterogeneity remains possible, as sequencing covered one tumor region only.

V dropped 6 bases and J dropped 10 bases, with 16 bases sitting between them. Germline V CDR1 and CDR2: MNHEY, SVGAGI. CDR3 length: 14 residues. Notes on this clone: Its specificity is not known.

Sequencing was performed with immunoSEQ multiplex PCR; in TCRdb, only in-frame clones are kept and a portion is missing. Of about 14,000 clones in the sample, about 80% are singletons; the top ten hold approximately 3.7%. This rearrangement joins TRBV6-5 to TRBJ1-6; D is uncertain. This receptor was obtained from a female donor of 60 years or more with stage I squamous cell lung carcinoma. The sequences come from peripheral blood, collected before any cancer treatment. DNA of the CDR3: TGTGCCAGCAGCAAAGGACGGGAGGGCTCACCCCTCCACTTT. This sequence encodes CASSKGREGSPLHF.